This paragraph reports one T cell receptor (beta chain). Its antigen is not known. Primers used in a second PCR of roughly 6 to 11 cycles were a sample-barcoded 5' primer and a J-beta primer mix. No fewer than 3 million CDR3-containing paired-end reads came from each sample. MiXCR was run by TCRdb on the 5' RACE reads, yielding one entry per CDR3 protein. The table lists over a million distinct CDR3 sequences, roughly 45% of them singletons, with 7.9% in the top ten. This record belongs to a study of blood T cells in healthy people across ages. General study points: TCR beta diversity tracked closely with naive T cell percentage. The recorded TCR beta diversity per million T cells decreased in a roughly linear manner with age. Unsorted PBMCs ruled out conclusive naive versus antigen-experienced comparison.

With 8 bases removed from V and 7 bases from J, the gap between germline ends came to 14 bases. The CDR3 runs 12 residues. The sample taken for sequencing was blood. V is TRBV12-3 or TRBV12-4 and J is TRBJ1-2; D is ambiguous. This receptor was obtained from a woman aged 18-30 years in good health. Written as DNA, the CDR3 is TGTGCCAGCTGGGAAGGGTCTTCTGGCTACACCTTC. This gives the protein CASWEGSSGYTF.